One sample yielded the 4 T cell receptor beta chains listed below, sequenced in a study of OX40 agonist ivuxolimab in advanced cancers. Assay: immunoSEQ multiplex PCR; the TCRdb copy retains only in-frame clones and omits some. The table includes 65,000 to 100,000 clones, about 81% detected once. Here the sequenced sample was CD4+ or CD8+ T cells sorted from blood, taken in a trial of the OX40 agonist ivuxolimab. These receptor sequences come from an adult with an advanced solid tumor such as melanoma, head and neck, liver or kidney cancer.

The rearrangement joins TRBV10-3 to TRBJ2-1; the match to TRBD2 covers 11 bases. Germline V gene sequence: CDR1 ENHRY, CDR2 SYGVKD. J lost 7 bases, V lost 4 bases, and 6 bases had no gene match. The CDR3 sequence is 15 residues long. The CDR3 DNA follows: TGTGCCATCAGTGGTACTAGCGGGAGAACTAATGAGCAGTTCTTC. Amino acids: CAISGTSGRTNEQFF.

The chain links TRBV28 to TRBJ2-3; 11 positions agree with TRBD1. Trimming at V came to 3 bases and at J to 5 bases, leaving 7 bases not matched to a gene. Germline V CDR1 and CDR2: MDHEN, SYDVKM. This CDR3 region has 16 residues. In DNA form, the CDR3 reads TGTGCCAGCAGTTTCTGGACAGGGGGCGGCCAAGATACGCAGTATTTT. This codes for CASSFWTGGGQDTQYF.

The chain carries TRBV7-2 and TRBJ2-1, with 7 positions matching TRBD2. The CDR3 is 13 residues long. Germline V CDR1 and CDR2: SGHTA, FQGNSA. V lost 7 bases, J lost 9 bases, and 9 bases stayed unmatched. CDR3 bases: TGTGCCAGCAAGAACGGATGGGGGGGTGAGCAGTTCTTC. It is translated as CASKNGWGGEQFF. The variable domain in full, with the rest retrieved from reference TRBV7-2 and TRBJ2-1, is GAGVSQSPSNKVTEKGKDVELRCDPISGHTALYWYRQSLGQGLEFLIYFQGNSAPDKSGLPSDRFSAERTGGSVSTLTIQRTQQEDSAVYLCASKNGWGGEQFFGPGTRLTVL.

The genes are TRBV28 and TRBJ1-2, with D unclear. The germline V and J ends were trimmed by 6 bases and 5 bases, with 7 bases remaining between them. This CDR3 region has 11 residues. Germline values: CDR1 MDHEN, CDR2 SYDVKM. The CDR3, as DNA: TGTGCCAGCAGCTCAATTTATGGCTACACCTTC. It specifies CASSSIYGYTF.